Listed below are T cell receptor beta chains from one sample, sequenced in a study of T cells in Graves' hyperthyroidism and ophthalmopathy. One entry per CDR3 protein, called by TCRdb with MiXCR from the multiplex PCR reads. Seen here are under 400,000 distinct CDR3 sequences, roughly 15% observed once, and the top ten hold roughly a fifth. The sequenced material came from blood. The receptors derive from a woman in her fifties or sixties with Graves' ophthalmopathy. The CDR3 runs from the conserved cysteine through the conserved F or W. Fields, in order: clone size, D gene, J gene, V gene, CDR3 protein, CDR3 DNA. D genes are given only for firm matches. Only part of the rows carry a size: once, few, many, or a class if the clone is expanded.

clone_size: -; d_call: -; j_call: TRBJ2-1; v_call: TRBV6-5; cdr3_aa: CASSYGLNEQFF; cdr3_nt: TGTGCCAGCAGTTACGGGCTAAATGAGCAGTTCTTC
clone_size: -; d_call: -; j_call: TRBJ2-1; v_call: TRBV5-5; cdr3_aa: CASSPGASSYNEQFF; cdr3_nt: TGTGCCAGCAGCCCGGGAGCGAGCTCCTACAATGAGCAGTTCTTC
clone_size: many; d_call: -; j_call: TRBJ1-5; v_call: TRBV12-3/TRBV12-4; cdr3_aa: CASSDSQPQHF; cdr3_nt: TGTGCCAGCAGTGACAGTCAGCCCCAGCATTTT
clone_size: few; d_call: -; j_call: TRBJ1-1; v_call: TRBV6-1; cdr3_aa: CASTIQGSTEAFF; cdr3_nt: TGTGCCAGCACCATACAGGGAAGCACTGAAGCTTTCTTT
clone_size: many; d_call: TRBD2; j_call: TRBJ2-3; v_call: TRBV7-9; cdr3_aa: CASSLGGRSADTQYF; cdr3_nt: TGTGCCAGCAGCTTAGGCGGGAGGTCCGCAGATACGCAGTATTTT
clone_size: many; d_call: -; j_call: TRBJ1-5; v_call: TRBV2; cdr3_aa: CASSGTGRNQPQHF; cdr3_nt: TGTGCCAGCAGTGGGACGGGACGCAATCAGCCCCAGCATTTT
clone_size: -; d_call: TRBD1; j_call: TRBJ1-2; v_call: TRBV5-1; cdr3_aa: CASSFGQEPYGYTF; cdr3_nt: TGCGCCAGCAGCTTCGGACAGGAGCCCTATGGCTACACCTTC
clone_size: -; d_call: -; j_call: TRBJ1-1; v_call: TRBV7-3; cdr3_aa: CASSLGPSWENTEAFF; cdr3_nt: TGTGCCAGCAGCTTAGGTCCCTCGTGGGAGAACACTGAAGCTTTCTTT
clone_size: -; d_call: TRBD1; j_call: TRBJ2-2; v_call: TRBV5-1; cdr3_aa: CASTSGTGLANTGELFF; cdr3_nt: TGCGCCAGCACCTCCGGGACAGGACTCGCGAACACCGGGGAGCTGTTTTTT
clone_size: few; d_call: -; j_call: TRBJ1-5; v_call: TRBV6-5; cdr3_aa: CATGPDQPQHF; cdr3_nt: TGTGCCACGGGGCCGGATCAGCCCCAGCATTTT
clone_size: many; d_call: -; j_call: TRBJ2-3; v_call: TRBV11-2; cdr3_aa: CASSEGYTDTQYF; cdr3_nt: TGTGCCAGCAGCGAGGGTTACACAGATACGCAGTATTTT
clone_size: -; d_call: -; j_call: TRBJ2-3; v_call: TRBV5-6; cdr3_aa: CASSFRRPDTQYF; cdr3_nt: TGTGCCAGCAGCTTTCGAAGGCCAGATACGCAGTATTTT
clone_size: many; d_call: TRBD2; j_call: TRBJ2-2; v_call: TRBV7-2; cdr3_aa: CASRFGLAGGPGELFF; cdr3_nt: TGTGCCAGCAGATTCGGACTAGCGGGAGGACCCGGGGAGCTGTTTTTT
clone_size: few; d_call: -; j_call: TRBJ2-5; v_call: TRBV7-3; cdr3_aa: CASSSRGWETQYF; cdr3_nt: TGTGCCAGCAGCTCCAGGGGTTGGGAGACCCAGTACTTC
clone_size: many; d_call: -; j_call: TRBJ2-1; v_call: TRBV3-1; cdr3_aa: CASSQFGGSYNEQFF; cdr3_nt: TGTGCCAGCAGCCAATTCGGAGGATCCTACAATGAGCAGTTCTTC
clone_size: many; d_call: TRBD2; j_call: TRBJ2-3; v_call: TRBV11-2; cdr3_aa: CASSLSGGPADTQYF; cdr3_nt: TGTGCCAGCAGCTTATCGGGAGGGCCTGCAGATACGCAGTATTTT
clone_size: few; d_call: -; j_call: TRBJ1-1; v_call: TRBV4-1; cdr3_aa: CASSQDGRTEAFF; cdr3_nt: TGCGCCAGCAGCCAAGATGGTAGGACTGAAGCTTTCTTT
clone_size: many; d_call: -; j_call: TRBJ1-1; v_call: TRBV12-3/TRBV12-4; cdr3_aa: CASSHGQNTEAFF; cdr3_nt: TGTGCCAGCAGCCATGGCCAGAACACTGAAGCTTTCTTT
clone_size: -; d_call: -; j_call: TRBJ1-5; v_call: TRBV28; cdr3_aa: CASSLTTGPQHF; cdr3_nt: TGTGCCAGCAGTTTAACTACGGGGCCCCAGCATTTT
clone_size: few; d_call: -; j_call: TRBJ2-7; v_call: TRBV19; cdr3_aa: CASSPRVFYEQYF; cdr3_nt: TGTGCCAGTAGTCCCCGGGTCTTCTACGAGCAGTACTTC
clone_size: few; d_call: -; j_call: TRBJ2-7; v_call: TRBV29-1; cdr3_aa: CSFLTTYEQYF; cdr3_nt: TGCAGCTTCCTGACAACCTACGAGCAGTACTTC
clone_size: many; d_call: TRBD2; j_call: TRBJ2-3; v_call: TRBV20-1; cdr3_aa: CSARGLAGRLTDTQYF; cdr3_nt: TGCAGTGCTAGAGGACTAGCGGGACGACTCACAGATACGCAGTATTTT
clone_size: -; d_call: -; j_call: TRBJ1-5; v_call: TRBV5-1; cdr3_aa: CASSAAQTDKTFNQPQHF; cdr3_nt: TGCGCCAGCAGCGCGGCCCAGACAGATAAGACCTTCAATCAGCCCCAGCATTTT
clone_size: many; d_call: -; j_call: TRBJ2-7; v_call: TRBV20-1; cdr3_aa: CSASIPDGQIYEQYF; cdr3_nt: TGCAGTGCTAGTATACCGGATGGACAGATCTACGAGCAGTACTTC
clone_size: many; d_call: TRBD2; j_call: TRBJ2-4; v_call: TRBV12-3/TRBV12-4; cdr3_aa: CASSLGNLAAGVAKNIQYF; cdr3_nt: TGTGCCAGCAGTTTGGGGAACTTAGCGGCGGGAGTTGCCAAAAACATTCAGTACTTC
clone_size: many; d_call: TRBD2; j_call: TRBJ2-5; v_call: TRBV30; cdr3_aa: CAWSVLAGGPETQYF; cdr3_nt: TGTGCCTGGAGTGTACTTGCGGGAGGGCCTGAGACCCAGTACTTC
clone_size: -; d_call: -; j_call: TRBJ1-2; v_call: TRBV19; cdr3_aa: CATTEGVNGYTF; cdr3_nt: TGTGCCACTACGGAGGGGGTCAATGGCTACACCTTC
clone_size: many; d_call: TRBD1; j_call: TRBJ2-1; v_call: TRBV18; cdr3_aa: CASSRQGQYNEQFF; cdr3_nt: TGTGCCAGCTCACGACAGGGGCAATACAATGAGCAGTTCTTC
clone_size: many; d_call: TRBD2; j_call: TRBJ2-1; v_call: TRBV20-1; cdr3_aa: CSASGTSQGVDEQFF; cdr3_nt: TGCAGTGCTAGTGGGACTAGCCAGGGAGTTGATGAGCAGTTCTTC
clone_size: once; d_call: TRBD2; j_call: TRBJ2-3; v_call: TRBV6-1; cdr3_aa: CASSCTGTGPGLAGGTDTQYF; cdr3_nt: TGTGCCAGCAGCTGCACCGGGACAGGGCCGGGACTAGCGGGAGGCACAGATACGCAGTATTTT
clone_size: few; d_call: -; j_call: TRBJ2-3; v_call: TRBV27; cdr3_aa: CASSPNLARGALNTQYF; cdr3_nt: TGTGCCAGCAGTCCAAACCTAGCGAGGGGTGCACTAAATACGCAGTATTTT
clone_size: -; d_call: -; j_call: TRBJ2-7; v_call: TRBV20-1; cdr3_aa: CSAATSLEQYF; cdr3_nt: TGCAGTGCCGCGACTAGTCTCGAGCAGTACTTC
clone_size: many; d_call: -; j_call: TRBJ2-1; v_call: TRBV28; cdr3_aa: CASSSRGHRNEQFF; cdr3_nt: TGTGCCAGCAGCTCCCGGGGACACCGTAATGAGCAGTTCTTC
clone_size: many; d_call: -; j_call: TRBJ2-2; v_call: TRBV7-3; cdr3_aa: CASSKTSIGELFF; cdr3_nt: TGTGCCAGCAGCAAGACTAGTATCGGGGAGCTGTTTTTT
clone_size: -; d_call: TRBD1; j_call: TRBJ1-5; v_call: TRBV20-1; cdr3_aa: CSASQGAVQPQHF; cdr3_nt: TGCAGTGCTTCGCAGGGGGCAGTTCAGCCCCAGCATTTT
clone_size: many; d_call: -; j_call: TRBJ2-3; v_call: TRBV7-2; cdr3_aa: CASSLVRSTQYF; cdr3_nt: TGTGCCAGCAGCTTAGTGAGAAGCACGCAGTATTTT
clone_size: -; d_call: -; j_call: TRBJ2-1; v_call: TRBV19; cdr3_aa: CASAPGSLNEQFF; cdr3_nt: TGTGCCAGTGCCCCCGGGAGCCTCAATGAGCAGTTCTTC
clone_size: -; d_call: TRBD1; j_call: TRBJ2-2; v_call: TRBV6-1; cdr3_aa: CASSEGTGGNTGELFF; cdr3_nt: TGTGCCAGCAGTGAAGGGACAGGGGGCAACACCGGGGAGCTGTTTTTT
clone_size: many; d_call: -; j_call: TRBJ2-5; v_call: TRBV11-2; cdr3_aa: CASSPLGPLPYF; cdr3_nt: TGTGCCAGCAGCCCCCTGGGACCTCTCCCGTACTTC
clone_size: many; d_call: TRBD2; j_call: TRBJ2-1; v_call: TRBV7-9; cdr3_aa: CASSLKGGLAGGTSSYNEQFF; cdr3_nt: TGTGCCAGCAGCTTAAAGGGAGGACTAGCGGGAGGGACGAGCTCCTACAATGAGCAGTTCTTC
clone_size: many; d_call: -; j_call: TRBJ1-1; v_call: TRBV27; cdr3_aa: CASSADRLNTEAFF; cdr3_nt: TGTGCCAGCAGCGCTGACAGGTTGAACACTGAAGCTTTCTTT
clone_size: many; d_call: -; j_call: TRBJ2-5; v_call: TRBV28; cdr3_aa: CASSLLRETQYF; cdr3_nt: TGTGCCAGCAGTTTATTGAGGGAGACCCAGTACTTC
clone_size: few; d_call: -; j_call: TRBJ2-1; v_call: TRBV5-1; cdr3_aa: CASSHGRGTRGVSYNEQFF; cdr3_nt: TGCGCCAGCAGCCACGGACGGGGTACGAGGGGGGTTTCCTACAATGAGCAGTTCTTC
clone_size: few; d_call: -; j_call: TRBJ1-5; v_call: TRBV30; cdr3_aa: CAWSGGGGQPQHF; cdr3_nt: TGTGCCTGGAGTGGCGGGGGCGGTCAGCCCCAGCATTTT
clone_size: many; d_call: TRBD1; j_call: TRBJ2-1; v_call: TRBV6-2/TRBV6-3; cdr3_aa: CASTRGFGVNEQFF; cdr3_nt: TGTGCCAGCACCAGGGGGTTTGGGGTAAATGAGCAGTTCTTC
clone_size: -; d_call: -; j_call: TRBJ2-6; v_call: TRBV19; cdr3_aa: CASSSRDFGANVLTF; cdr3_nt: TGTGCCAGTAGTTCCAGGGATTTTGGGGCCAACGTCCTGACTTTC
clone_size: few; d_call: -; j_call: TRBJ2-7; v_call: TRBV5-1; cdr3_aa: CASSLVQYEQYF; cdr3_nt: TGCGCCAGCAGCTTGGTACAATACGAGCAGTACTTC
clone_size: many; d_call: -; j_call: TRBJ2-1; v_call: TRBV27; cdr3_aa: CASSLAPYNEQFF; cdr3_nt: TGTGCCAGCAGTTTAGCACCGTACAATGAGCAGTTCTTC
clone_size: -; d_call: -; j_call: TRBJ2-3; v_call: TRBV15; cdr3_aa: CATSRSASTDTQYF; cdr3_nt: TGTGCCACCAGCCGCTCGGCTAGCACAGATACGCAGTATTTT
clone_size: many; d_call: -; j_call: TRBJ1-2; v_call: TRBV7-2; cdr3_aa: CASSLLHGKGYGYTF; cdr3_nt: TGTGCCAGCAGCTTACTACACGGGAAGGGGTATGGCTACACCTTC
clone_size: many; d_call: TRBD2; j_call: TRBJ2-7; v_call: TRBV10-1; cdr3_aa: CASSEGTTDEQYF; cdr3_nt: TGCGCCAGCAGTGAGGGGACTACGGACGAGCAGTACTTC